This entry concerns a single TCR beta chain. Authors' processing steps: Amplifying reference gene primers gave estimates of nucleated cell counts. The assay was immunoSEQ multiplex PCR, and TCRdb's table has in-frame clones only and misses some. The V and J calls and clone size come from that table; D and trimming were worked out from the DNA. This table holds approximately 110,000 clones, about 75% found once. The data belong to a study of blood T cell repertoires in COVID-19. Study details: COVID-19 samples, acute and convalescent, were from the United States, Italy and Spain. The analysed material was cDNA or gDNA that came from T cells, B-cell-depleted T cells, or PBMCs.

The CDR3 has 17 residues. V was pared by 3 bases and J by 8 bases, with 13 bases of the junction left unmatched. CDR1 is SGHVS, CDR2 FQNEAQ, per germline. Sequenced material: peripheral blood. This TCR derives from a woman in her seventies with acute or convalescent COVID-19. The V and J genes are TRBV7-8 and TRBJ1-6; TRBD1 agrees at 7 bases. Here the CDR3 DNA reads TGTGCCAGCAGCTTCTACCGCCCCAGGGGGTCTGATTCACCCCTCCACTTT. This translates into CASSFYRPRGSDSPLHF.